These 8 T cell receptor beta chains came from one sample sequenced in a study of a mutant IDH1 vaccine in newly diagnosed glioma. Which antigens these TCRs recognize remains unknown. Time point indicated: week 35, safety follow-up. Vaccination used 300 ug of mutant IDH1 20-mer peptide per dose, with topical imiquimod. Sequencing used immunoSEQ multiplex PCR; TCRdb keeps in-frame clones, though not all of them. Of around 60,000 clones detected, roughly 76% appear once; the ten largest clones hold less than 7%. The sequenced sample was PBMCs, obtained from a glioma patient whose treatment included an IDH1 peptide vaccine. These receptors were collected from a man aged 40-55 years with glioma.

J is TRBJ2-1 and V is TRBV4-3; 7 bases agree with TRBD1. Germline-derived CDR1 and CDR2 are LGHNA and YSLEER. This CDR3 has 15 amino acids. The ends lost 3 bases at V and 4 bases at J; junction bases unmatched: 6. CDR3: CASSQPGQNYNEQFF. The CDR3 DNA follows: TGCGCCAGCAGCCAGCCGGGACAGAATTACAATGAGCAGTTCTTC.

CDR3 amino acids: CASTPGLAANNEQFF. The CDR3 DNA reads as TGTGCCAGCACCCCGGGGCTAGCGGCAAACAATGAGCAGTTCTTC. V is TRBV6-5 and J is TRBJ2-1, with 7 bases identical to TRBD2. The CDR3 consists of 15 residues. V gave up 7 bases and J gave up 5 bases; unmatched junction bases: 11. Germline CDR1 reads MNHEY; CDR2 reads SVGAGI.

This rearrangement joins TRBV6-5 to TRBJ2-2, with D possibly matching TRBD2 (6 bases). Germline V lookup: CDR1 MNHEY, CDR2 SVGAGI. V dropped 3 bases and J dropped 2 bases, with 10 bases sitting between them. This CDR3 is 15 amino acids long. The CDR3 DNA sequence: TGTGCCAGCAGTTATTTAGCGGAAAACACCGGGGAGCTGTTTTTT. Protein sequence: CASSYLAENTGELFF.

V gene TRBV28 combines with J gene TRBJ2-3, with TRBD2 matching over 7 bases. The CDR3 consists of 16 residues. Looked up from germline, CDR1 is MDHEN and CDR2 is SYDVKM. After removal of 1 base from V and 4 bases from J, the junction contained 8 bases not matched to a gene. CDR3 DNA: TGTGCCAGCAGTTTATCGACGGGACTAAGGGCAGATACGCAGTATTTT. This gives the protein CASSLSTGLRADTQYF.

The chain carries TRBV5-8 and TRBJ1-4, with D maybe TRBD1 (5 bases). This CDR3 has 13 residues. The V gene's germline CDR1 is SGHTS and CDR2 YDEGEE. V was shortened by 4 bases and J by 8 bases, with 12 bases between the two germline ends. CDR3 bases: TGTGCCAGCAGCCCGGGACGGTTAGAAAAACTGTTTTTT. This sequence encodes CASSPGRLEKLFF. Together with reference TRBV5-8 and TRBJ1-4, the CDR3 gives the full variable domain: EAGVTQSPTHLIKTRGQQATLRCSPISGHTSVYWYQQALGLGLQFLLWYDEGEERNRGNFPPRFSGRQFPNYSSELNVNALELEDSALYLCASSPGRLEKLFFGSGTQLSVL.

The V and J genes are TRBV4-1 and TRBJ2-7; D may be TRBD1 (5 bases). Trimming took off 6 bases at V and 5 bases at J, with 17 bases between the two ends. This CDR3 is built from 14 residues. Germline CDR1 MGHRA, CDR2 YSYEKL. As DNA, the CDR3 is TGCGCCAGCAGTCATACCGGCAGGGCCGACGAGCAGTACTTC. This translates into CASSHTGRADEQYF.

This CDR3 reads CSVEWQGGHEQYF. CDR3 sequence (DNA): TGCAGCGTTGAATGGCAGGGGGGCCACGAGCAGTACTTC. J is TRBJ2-7 and V is TRBV29-1; D may be TRBD1 (7 bases). The germline gives CDR1 SQVTM, CDR2 ANQGSEA. Between the trimmed V and J ends, which lost 2 bases and 5 bases, there was a span of 13 bases. The CDR3 spans 13 residues.

The V call is TRBV6-5, the J call TRBJ1-2, with a tentative D call TRBD1 (5 bases). The CDR3 spans 13 residues. V was cut by 4 bases and J by 4 bases, with 10 bases left in between. Germline V gene lookup returns CDR1 MNHEY and CDR2 SVGAGI. The CDR3 protein is CASSWDRFYGYTF. As DNA, the CDR3 is TGTGCCAGCAGTTGGGACCGGTTCTATGGCTACACCTTC.